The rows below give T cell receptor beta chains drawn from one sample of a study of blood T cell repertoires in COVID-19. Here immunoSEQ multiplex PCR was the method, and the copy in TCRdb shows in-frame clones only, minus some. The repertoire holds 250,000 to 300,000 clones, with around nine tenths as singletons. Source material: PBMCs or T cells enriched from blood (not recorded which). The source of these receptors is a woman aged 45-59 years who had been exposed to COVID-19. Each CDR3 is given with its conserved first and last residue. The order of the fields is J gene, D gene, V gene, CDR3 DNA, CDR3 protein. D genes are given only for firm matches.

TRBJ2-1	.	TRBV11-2	TGTGCCAGCACCACGGAGGGTGAGCAGTTCTTC	CASTTEGEQFF
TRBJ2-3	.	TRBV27	TGTGCCAGCCGAGAGGACTCCCGCACAGATACGCAGTATTTT	CASREDSRTDTQYF
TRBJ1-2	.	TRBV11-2	TGTGCCAGCAGCTTAATGGGGAACTCGGGGGGCTATGGCTACACCTTC	CASSLMGNSGGYGYTF
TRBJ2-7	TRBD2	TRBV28	TGTGCCAGCAGTCCCCGCGGTAGCGGGGGCTCCCTGATTAGCTCCTACGAGCAGTACTTC	CASSPRGSGGSLISSYEQYF
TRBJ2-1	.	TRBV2	TGTGCCAGCAGTCCAGGGGACTACAATGAGCAGTTCTTC	CASSPGDYNEQFF
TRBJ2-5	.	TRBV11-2	TGTGCCAGCAGCTTACAACGGCTGGGGGCAGGAGAGACCCAGTACTTC	CASSLQRLGAGETQYF
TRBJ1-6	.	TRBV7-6	TGTGCCAGCAGCTTAGAGCCTACTCGGGATTCACCCCTCCACTTT	CASSLEPTRDSPLHF
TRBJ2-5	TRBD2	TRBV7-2	TGTGCCAGCAGCTCTATCGGACTAGCCACCCGAGAGACCCAGTACTTC	CASSSIGLATRETQYF
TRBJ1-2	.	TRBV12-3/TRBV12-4	TGTGCCAGCAGTTTACGGGGGTCCTATGGCTACACCTTC	CASSLRGSYGYTF
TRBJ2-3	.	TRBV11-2	TGTGCCAGCATCGATCCCGTACGCAGGGTTAAAGATACGCAGTATTTT	CASIDPVRRVKDTQYF
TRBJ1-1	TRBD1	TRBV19	TGTGCCAGTAGTACCCCGGGACAGGGCGCGTCGTCTGAAGCTTTCTTT	CASSTPGQGASSEAFF
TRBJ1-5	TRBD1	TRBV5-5	TGTGCCAGCAGCGCCGCCGGGACAGATAATCAGCCCCAGCATTTT	CASSAAGTDNQPQHF
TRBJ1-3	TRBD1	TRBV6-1	TGTTCCAGCAGTGAATCAGGACAGGTCTACACCATATATTTT	CSSSESGQVYTIYF
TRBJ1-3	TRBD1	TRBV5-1	TGCGCCAGCAGCTTGGGACAGGGGGCTTCTGGAAACACCATATATTTT	CASSLGQGASGNTIYF
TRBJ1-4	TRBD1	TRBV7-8	TGTGCCAGCAGCTTAGTAGGGGGCGACGAAAAACTGTTTTTT	CASSLVGGDEKLFF
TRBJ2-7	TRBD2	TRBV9	TGTGCCAGCAGCGTAAGTAGCGGGGGGACCTACGAGCAGTACTTC	CASSVSSGGTYEQYF
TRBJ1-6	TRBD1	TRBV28	TGTGCCAGCAGTTCCCGACAGGGGAACTATAATTCACCCCTCCACTTT	CASSSRQGNYNSPLHF
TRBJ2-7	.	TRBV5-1	TGCGCCAGCAGCTTGGTAGGAGTAGACTACGAGCAGTACTTC	CASSLVGVDYEQYF
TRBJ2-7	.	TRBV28	TGTGCCAGCAGTTTGTTAGCCTACGAGCAGTACTTC	CASSLLAYEQYF
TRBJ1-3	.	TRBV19	TGTGCCAGTAGTTCCAGGGATTTGTTTGGAAACACCATATATTTT	CASSSRDLFGNTIYF
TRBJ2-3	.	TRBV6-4	TGTGCCAGCAGCCCTGGGTCCGGCCGGGGCACAGATACGCAGTATTTT	CASSPGSGRGTDTQYF
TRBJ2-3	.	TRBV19	TGTGCCAGTAGTATAGAGGGGGCGAGGACAGATACGCAGTATTTT	CASSIEGARTDTQYF
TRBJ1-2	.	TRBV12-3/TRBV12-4	TGTGCCAGCAGTCTAACACAGGGCTATGGCTACACCTTC	CASSLTQGYGYTF
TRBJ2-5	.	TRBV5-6	TGTGCCAGCAGCGAACTAGGTGGGGAGACCCAGTACTTC	CASSELGGETQYF
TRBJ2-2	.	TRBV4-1	TGCGCCAGCAGCCAAGACTCCGACAGGCGATACACCGGGGAGCTGTTTTTT	CASSQDSDRRYTGELFF
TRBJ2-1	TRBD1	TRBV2	TGTGCCAGCAGTGAAGCTGGGACAGGGTACAATGAGCAGTTCTTC	CASSEAGTGYNEQFF
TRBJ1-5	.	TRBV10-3	TGTGCCATCAGTGAGTCGGTTGGGGGGGCTCAGCCCCAGCATTTT	CAISESVGGAQPQHF
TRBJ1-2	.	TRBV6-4	TGTGCCAGACTCCCCAGGGCCCTCAACTATGGCTACACCTTC	CARLPRALNYGYTF
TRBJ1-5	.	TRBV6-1	TGTGCCAGCAGTGAAGAAACAGTTGCCTATCAGCCCCAGCATTTT	CASSEETVAYQPQHF
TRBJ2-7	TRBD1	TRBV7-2	TGTGCCAGCAGCCCCCGACAGGGCTTGTTGTACGAGCAGTACTTC	CASSPRQGLLYEQYF